The T cell receptor (beta chain) under discussion was sequenced for a study of beta chain features in type 1 diabetes. Study-wide findings and caveats: Significant though moderate, a shortening of TCRB CDR3s appeared in all four CD4+ subsets of Type 1 diabetes patients.

With respect to this clone: Its antigen is not known.

This CDR3 has 15 amino acids. Trimming took off 4 bases at V and 2 bases at J, with 13 bases between the two ends. Germline CDR1 and CDR2: SGHNT and YYREEE (reference sequence). Every bit of the isolated RNA underwent reverse transcription, so sequencing read expressed TCRB transcripts. Only in-frame clones appear in the TCRdb table, and some are missing; sequencing was by immunoSEQ multiplex PCR. This repertoire shows 300,000 or so clones, approximately 9.9% found once; its top ten account for 0.9% to 1.1%. V gene TRBV5-4 combines with J gene TRBJ2-1; D remains ambiguous. Sequenced input: central memory CD4+ T cells from blood. This receptor was identified in a man aged 25-40 years with type 1 diabetes. The CDR3 coding sequence is TGTGCCAGCAGCCCGGCAGAAGCAGCCTACAATGAGCAGTTCTTC. This codes for CASSPAEAAYNEQFF. Supplemented by reference TRBV5-4 and TRBJ2-1, the full variable domain reads ETGVTQSPTHLIKTRGQQVTLRCSSQSGHNTVSWYQQALGQGPQFIFQYYREEENGRGNFPPRFSGLQFPNYSSELNVNALELDDSALYLCASSPAEAAYNEQFFGPGTRLTVL.